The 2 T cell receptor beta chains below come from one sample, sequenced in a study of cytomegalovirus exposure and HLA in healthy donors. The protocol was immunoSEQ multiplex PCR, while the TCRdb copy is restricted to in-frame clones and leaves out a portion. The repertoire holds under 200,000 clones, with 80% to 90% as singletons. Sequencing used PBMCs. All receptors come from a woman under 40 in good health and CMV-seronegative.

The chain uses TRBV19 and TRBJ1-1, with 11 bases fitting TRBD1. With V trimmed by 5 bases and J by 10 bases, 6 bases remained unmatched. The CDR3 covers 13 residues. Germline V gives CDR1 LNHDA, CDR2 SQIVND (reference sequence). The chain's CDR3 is CASSGGQGAVAFF. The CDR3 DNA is TGTGCCAGTAGTGGTGGACAGGGGGCCGTAGCTTTCTTT.

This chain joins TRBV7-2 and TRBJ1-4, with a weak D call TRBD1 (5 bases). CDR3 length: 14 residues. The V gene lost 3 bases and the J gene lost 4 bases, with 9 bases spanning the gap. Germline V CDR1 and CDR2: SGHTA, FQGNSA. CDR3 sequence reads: CASSLGPSNEKLFF. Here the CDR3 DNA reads TGTGCCAGCAGCTTGGGACCGAGTAATGAAAAACTGTTTTTT.